Shown below are 25 T cell receptor beta chains from a single sample sequenced in a study of identical twins. TCRdb used MiXCR to reprocess the 5' RACE reads, holding one entry per CDR3 protein. The sample has about 500,000 distinct CDR3 sequences, 13% to 15% seen once. This sample also appeared in a second study, on yellow fever vaccine responses in identical twins.

Sequencing was performed on CD4+ T cells sorted from blood. These receptors were taken from a woman between 18 and 29 years old in good health.

This chain connects TRBV15 to TRBJ2-5; possible D gene TRBD1, 6 bases. CDR3 size: 13 residues. CDR1 LNHNV and CDR2 YYDKDF come from the germline V gene (reference sequence). Trimming removed 5 bases at V and 2 bases at J, with 9 bases between. DNA for the CDR3: TGTGCCACCAGCGGGGGACATCAAGAGACCCAGTACTTC. Its translation is CATSGGHQETQYF.

Only a few counts were recorded for this clonotype. The conserved phenylalanine or tryptophan is not found at the CDR3 terminus, so this likely reflects a read error. The rearrangement joins TRBV12-3 or TRBV12-4 to TRBJ2-3; 7 positions match TRBD2. The CDR3 length is 16 residues. V shed 7 bases, J shed 0 bases, and the junction held 10 bases outside the gene matches. The CDR3 loop is CASTREAGPSTDTQYL. CDR3 coding DNA: TGTGCCAGCACCAGAGAAGCGGGGCCTAGCACAGATACGCAGTATCTT.

This clonotype was seen repeatedly, ten times or more. The junction departs from the called germline gene at one end, perhaps through a read error. The rearrangement uses TRBV29-1 and TRBJ2-7; D gene ambiguous. This CDR3 is 11 amino acids long. Looked up from germline, CDR1 is SQVTM and CDR2 is ANQGSEA. The CDR3 loop reads CSVESNGTPTF. The CDR3 coding sequence is TGCAGCGTTGAATCCAACGGCACGCCTACATTC.

This clonotype was detected a few times. V gene TRBV9 combines with J gene TRBJ2-7; 10 bases line up with TRBD2. The CDR3 consists of 16 residues. The trim removed 0 bases at V and 0 bases at J, leaving 3 bases unmatched. CDR1 is SGDLS and CDR2 is YYNGEE in the germline V gene. Here the CDR3 reads CASSVASGGPSYEQYF. In DNA, the CDR3 is TGTGCCAGCAGCGTAGCTAGCGGGGGTCCCTCCTACGAGCAGTACTTC.

This chain uses TRBV7-9 with TRBJ1-1; TRBD1 might be the D (5 bases). The ends were cut back, 7 bases at V and 2 bases at J, with 17 bases in the middle. The germline V gene encodes CDR1 SEHNR and CDR2 FQNEAQ (reference sequence). CDR3 size: 15 residues. In DNA form, the CDR3 reads TGTGCCAGCAACCCAAACTGGGGGGACAACACTGAAGCTTTCTTT. It translates to CASNPNWGDNTEAFF.

Ten or more counts support this clonotype. This sequence joins TRBV6-4 and TRBJ1-1, with TRBD1 matching over 8 bases. Losses at the gene ends were 5 bases for V and 7 bases for J; bases not matched to a gene: 6. The CDR3 is 13 amino acids. Germline lookup yields CDR1 MRHNA and CDR2 SNTAGT. For the CDR3, the DNA is TGTGCCAGCAGTCGGACAGGGATGGGTGAAGCTTTCTTT. It codes for CASSRTGMGEAFF.

CDR3 DNA: TGCGCCAGCAGCCAAGCACAATTACCTTATGGCTACACCTTC. Its protein product is CASSQAQLPYGYTF. The V call is TRBV4-3, the J call TRBJ1-2; D is uncertain. The germline V gene has CDR1 LGHNA and CDR2 YSLEER. Trimming took 1 base from V and 5 from J, leaving 11 bases between them. This CDR3 is built from 14 residues.

The chain joins TRBV27 to TRBJ1-1, with no clear D. V was trimmed by 7 bases and J by 4 bases, leaving 19 bases between them. The CDR3 is 15 amino acids. Per the germline V gene, CDR1 is MNHEY and CDR2 is SMNVEV (reference sequence). The DNA for the CDR3 is TGTGCCAGCACCTTAAAGCCCTGGGGATCCACTGAAGCTTTCTTT. Translated: CASTLKPWGSTEAFF.

Only a few counts were recorded for this clonotype. V is TRBV5-5 and J is TRBJ2-4; maybe TRBD2 (6 bases). V lost 0 bases and J 8 bases, leaving 12 bases between the germline ends. Germline-derived CDR1 and CDR2 are SGHKS and YYEKEE (reference sequence). The CDR3 covers 14 residues. CDR3 nucleotide sequence: TGTGCCAGCAGCTTGGAGACAGAGCGGGACATTCAGTACTTC. Translating gives CASSLETERDIQYF.

This clonotype came up many times. V and J are TRBV29-1 and TRBJ2-3, with 14 nucleotides matching TRBD2. The V gene end was trimmed by 4 bases and the J gene end by 6 bases; junction bases not matched to a gene: 6. CDR1 is SQVTM, CDR2 ANQGSEA, per germline. The CDR3 is 15 residues long. The CDR3 sequence: CSVGGLAGVSDTQYF. The CDR3 DNA sequence: TGCAGCGTTGGGGGACTAGCGGGAGTGTCTGATACGCAGTATTTT.

This clonotype was detected many times. This chain connects TRBV7-9 to TRBJ1-5; maybe TRBD1 (5 bases). The germline V and J ends were trimmed by 6 bases and 1 base, with 10 bases remaining between them. Germline V gives CDR1 SEHNR, CDR2 FQNEAQ (reference sequence). The CDR3 sequence is 14 residues long. DNA for the CDR3: TGTGCCAGCAGTTTGGCAGGGAGCAATCAGCCCCAGCATTTT. Protein: CASSLAGSNQPQHF.

CDR3 nucleotides: TGTGCCAGCAGCTTAGACGGAGCGGGAAGTGTTAGAGATACGCAGTATTTT. This encodes CASSLDGAGSVRDTQYF. The V gene is TRBV11-2, the J gene TRBJ2-3; the match to TRBD2 covers 7 bases. This CDR3 region has 17 residues. V was clipped by 0 bases and J by 5 bases; unmatched bases: 11. From germline, CDR1 is SGHAT and CDR2 FQNNGV.

This chain connects TRBV6-2 or TRBV6-3 to TRBJ2-3; possible D gene TRBD2, 6 bases. Germline assignment: CDR1 MNHEY and CDR2 SVGEGT. Trimming pared 8 bases from V and 3 bases from J, leaving 18 bases between. The CDR3 has 15 residues. Here the CDR3 reads CASVPGGKGTDTQYF. Here the CDR3 DNA reads TGTGCCAGCGTTCCCGGCGGGAAAGGAACAGATACGCAGTATTTT.

The V gene is TRBV5-1, the J gene TRBJ2-5, with TRBD2 matching over 7 bases. The ends lost 4 bases at V and 3 bases at J; junction bases unmatched: 12. The CDR3 contains 16 residues. CDR1 and CDR2 (germline): SGHRS, YFSETQ. CDR3 amino acids: CASSGRGTGGKETQYF. The CDR3 DNA sequence: TGCGCCAGCAGCGGACGCGGGACGGGAGGTAAAGAGACCCAGTACTTC.

This clonotype was seen many times. The chain joins TRBV12-3 or TRBV12-4 to TRBJ2-5, with 11 bases fitting TRBD2. This CDR3 is built from 14 residues. J was trimmed by 5 bases and V by 6 bases; bases with no gene match: 5. DNA for the CDR3: TGTGCCAGCAGCCTAGCGGGAGGTTTGGAGACCCAGTACTTC. Its protein product is CASSLAGGLETQYF.

The rearrangement links TRBV7-9 to TRBJ2-6; D remains unclear. CDR1 is SEHNR and CDR2 is FQNEAQ in the germline V gene (reference sequence). Trimming took off 7 bases at V and 0 bases at J, with 13 bases between the two ends. The CDR3 is 16 residues long. The CDR3 reads CASKGMRNSGANVLTF. The CDR3 DNA follows: TGTGCCAGCAAGGGTATGAGGAACTCTGGGGCCAACGTCCTGACTTTC.

The rearrangement uses TRBV10-1 and TRBJ2-2; D is uncertain. The CDR3 is 12 residues long. V lost 3 bases and J lost 7, with 6 bases in between. The germline CDR1 and CDR2 sequences are WNHNN and SYGVQD (reference sequence). The CDR3 is CASSDLGGELFF. CDR3 in DNA: TGCGCCAGCAGTGATTTAGGCGGGGAGCTGTTTTTT.

This clonotype was detected a few times. V usage is TRBV6-5 and J usage is TRBJ2-3; 12 nucleotides agree with TRBD2. The CDR3 has 17 residues. The germline V gene has CDR1 MNHEY and CDR2 SVGAGI. J was trimmed by 5 bases and V by 0 bases; bases with no gene match: 6. The CDR3 DNA reads TGTGCCAGCAGTTACTCAACTAGCGGGGGGCCCAAAGATACGCAGTATTTT. Amino acid sequence: CASSYSTSGGPKDTQYF.

This clonotype was found many times. The chain carries TRBV20-1 and TRBJ2-1; D possibly corresponds to TRBD1 (6 bases). CDR1 and CDR2 from the germline V gene are DFQATT and SNEGSKA (reference sequence). The CDR3 extends over 15 amino acids. V lost 3 bases and J 8 bases, leaving 20 bases between the germline ends. The chain's CDR3 is CSASPLGSKGDEQFF. In nucleotides, the CDR3 is TGCAGTGCTAGTCCCCTCGGCAGTAAGGGGGATGAGCAGTTCTTC.

V gene TRBV3-1 combines with J gene TRBJ2-7; the D is unclear. This CDR3 spans 15 amino acids. Germline CDR1 and CDR2: LGHDT and YNNKEL (reference sequence). Trimming removed 3 bases from V and 3 bases from J, with 15 bases in between. The CDR3 loop is CASSHTSLGVYEQYF. The CDR3 coding sequence is TGTGCCAGCAGCCATACGTCACTTGGAGTCTACGAGCAGTACTTC.

This clonotype showed up just a few times. The chain links TRBV4-3 to TRBJ2-1; 13 bases fit TRBD2. V shed 1 base and J 10 bases; nucleotides not matched to a gene: 7. Germline V gives CDR1 LGHNA, CDR2 YSLEER. The CDR3 covers 16 residues. The chain's CDR3 is CASSQGTSGSPREQFF. CDR3 nucleotide sequence: TGCGCCAGCAGCCAAGGGACTAGCGGGAGCCCCCGCGAGCAGTTCTTC.

This clonotype has ten or more counts. This sequence joins TRBV11-2 and TRBJ1-1; D gene uncertain. The V end was cut by 3 bases, the J end by 7 bases, with 9 bases between. The CDR3 is made up of 12 amino acids. Germline CDR1 reads SGHAT; CDR2 reads FQNNGV. The CDR3 reads CASSFKLYEAFF. CDR3 bases: TGTGCCAGCAGCTTCAAACTGTATGAAGCTTTCTTT.

The chain carries TRBV10-1 and TRBJ1-6; D is uncertain. The V gene's germline CDR1 is WNHNN and CDR2 SYGVQD (reference sequence). V lost 3 bases and J 10 bases, leaving 13 bases between the germline ends. The CDR3 runs 14 residues. CDR3 sequence (DNA): TGCGCCAGCAGTGAACCAGGAGCAGGATCACCCCTCCACTTT. Translated, it gives CASSEPGAGSPLHF.

This clonotype occurred a few times. The J gene is TRBJ2-3, the V gene TRBV5-1; D unclear. CDR3 size: 17 residues. The germline V gene has CDR1 SGHRS and CDR2 YFSETQ. V was clipped by 0 bases and J by 6 bases, with 20 bases between them. CDR3 amino acids: CASSLESLTLSGDTQYF. The CDR3 region has the DNA TGCGCCAGCAGCTTGGAATCACTCACCCTTTCCGGGGATACGCAGTATTTT.

The rearrangement links TRBV27 to TRBJ2-3; maybe TRBD1 (5 bases). Per germline, CDR1 MNHEY and CDR2 SMNVEV (reference sequence). V was clipped by 3 bases and J by 1 base, with 20 bases between them. CDR3 size: 18 residues. The CDR3 loop is CASSFGTFPRVGTDTQYF. In nucleotides, the CDR3 is TGTGCCAGCAGTTTTGGTACCTTCCCCAGGGTGGGCACAGATACGCAGTATTTT.